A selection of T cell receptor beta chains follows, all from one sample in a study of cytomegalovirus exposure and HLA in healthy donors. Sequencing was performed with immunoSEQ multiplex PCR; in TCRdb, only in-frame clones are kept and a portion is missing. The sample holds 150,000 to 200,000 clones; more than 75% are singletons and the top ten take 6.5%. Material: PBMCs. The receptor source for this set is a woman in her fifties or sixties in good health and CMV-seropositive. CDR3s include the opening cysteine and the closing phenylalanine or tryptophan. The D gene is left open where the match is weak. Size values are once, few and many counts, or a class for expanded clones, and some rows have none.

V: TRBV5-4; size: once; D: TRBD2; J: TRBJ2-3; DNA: TGTGTCAGCAGCACCCTAGCGGGAGGGTCGGATACGCAGTATTTT; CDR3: CVSSTLAGGSDTQYF
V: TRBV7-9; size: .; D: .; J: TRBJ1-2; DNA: TGTGCCAGCAGCTTAGATGAAGCGGCCGCCACCTTC; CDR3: CASSLDEAAATF
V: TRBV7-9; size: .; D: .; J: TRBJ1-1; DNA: TGTTCCAGCAGCCTACTGCGATCTGGGGCGACTGAAGCTTTCTTT; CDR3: CSSSLLRSGATEAFF
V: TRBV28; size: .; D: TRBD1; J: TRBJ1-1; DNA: TGTGCCAGCAGACCGGACAGGGTCGGCACTGAAGCTTTCTTT; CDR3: CASRPDRVGTEAFF
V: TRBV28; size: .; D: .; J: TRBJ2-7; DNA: TGTGCCAGCAGTTCTTCAAAGCCCTACGAGCAGTACTTC; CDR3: CASSSSKPYEQYF
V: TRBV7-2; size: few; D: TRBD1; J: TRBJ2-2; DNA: TGTGCCAGCAGCCCCGGACAGGGTGGCACCGGGGAGCTGTTTTTT; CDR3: CASSPGQGGTGELFF
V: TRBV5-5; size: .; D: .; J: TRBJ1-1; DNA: TGTGCCAGCAGCTTGGCCCCCGGGGGACTGAACACTGAAGCTTTCTTT; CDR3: CASSLAPGGLNTEAFF
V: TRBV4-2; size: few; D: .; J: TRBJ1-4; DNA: TGTGCCAGCAGCCAAGAGTTTGAGGGAGGGGATGAAAAACTGTTTTTT; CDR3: CASSQEFEGGDEKLFF
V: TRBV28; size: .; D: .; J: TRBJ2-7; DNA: TGTGCCAGCAGTTCCCCGGGACACCCCTTTTTGGACGAGCAGTACTTC; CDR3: CASSSPGHPFLDEQYF
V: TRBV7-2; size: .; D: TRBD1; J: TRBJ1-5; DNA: TGTGCCAGCAGCTTAGGACAGGGCCAGCCCCAGCATTTT; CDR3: CASSLGQGQPQHF
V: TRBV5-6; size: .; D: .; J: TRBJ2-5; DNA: TGTGCCAGCAGCTTGGGGATCACAGGGATCCAAGAGACCCAGTACTTC; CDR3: CASSLGITGIQETQYF
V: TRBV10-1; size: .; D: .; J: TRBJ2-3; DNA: TGCGCCAGCAGTGAGTCTTGGGGGCTGGAGAGTACAGATACGCAGTATTTT; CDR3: CASSESWGLESTDTQYF
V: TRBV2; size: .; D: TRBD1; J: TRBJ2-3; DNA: TGTGCCAGCAGTGGGGACAGCCCTACGCAGTATTTT; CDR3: CASSGDSPTQYF
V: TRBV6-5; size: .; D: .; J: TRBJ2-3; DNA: TGTGCCAGCAGTTCCCGGGACACCACAGATACGCAGTATTTT; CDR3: CASSSRDTTDTQYF
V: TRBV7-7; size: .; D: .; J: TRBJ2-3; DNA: TGTGCCAGCAGCCCAGGGGGAGGTACGCAGTATTTT; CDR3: CASSPGGGTQYF
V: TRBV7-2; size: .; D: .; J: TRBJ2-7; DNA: TGTGCCAGCAGCCTTAGATACGAGCAGTACTTC; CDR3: CASSLRYEQYF
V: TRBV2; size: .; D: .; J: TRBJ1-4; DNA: TGTGCCAGCAGGGGAGAGACCGAAAAACTGTTTTTT; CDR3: CASRGETEKLFF
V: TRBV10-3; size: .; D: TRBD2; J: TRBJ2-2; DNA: TGTGCCATCAGACCAGCGGGAGGGAGCACCGGGGAGCTGTTTTTT; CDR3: CAIRPAGGSTGELFF
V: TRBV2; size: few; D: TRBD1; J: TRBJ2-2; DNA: TGTGCCAGCAGTCGGGACAGGGGGGCGACCGGGGAGCTGTTTTTT; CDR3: CASSRDRGATGELFF
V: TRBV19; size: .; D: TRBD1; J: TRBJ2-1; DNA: TGTGCCAGTAGTACGGACAGGGGAAGCAATGAGCAGTTCTTC; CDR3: CASSTDRGSNEQFF